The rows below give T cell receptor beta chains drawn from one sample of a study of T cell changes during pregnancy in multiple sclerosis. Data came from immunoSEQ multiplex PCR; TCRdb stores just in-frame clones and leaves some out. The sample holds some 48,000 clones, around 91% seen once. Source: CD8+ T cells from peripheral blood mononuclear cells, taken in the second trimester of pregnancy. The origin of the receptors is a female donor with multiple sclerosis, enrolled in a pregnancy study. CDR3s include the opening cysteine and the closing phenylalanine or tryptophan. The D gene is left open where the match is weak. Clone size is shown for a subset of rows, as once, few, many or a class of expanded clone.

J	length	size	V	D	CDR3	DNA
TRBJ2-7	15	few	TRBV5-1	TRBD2	CASTPREGAFYEQYF	TGCGCCAGCACCCCTAGGGAGGGCGCGTTCTACGAGCAGTACTTC
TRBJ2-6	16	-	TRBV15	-	CATSRESGTGANVLTF	TGTGCCACCAGCAGAGAATCAGGGACTGGGGCCAACGTCCTGACTTTC
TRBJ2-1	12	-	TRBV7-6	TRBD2	CASRGGVHEQFF	TGTGCCAGCAGGGGAGGGGTGCATGAGCAGTTCTTC
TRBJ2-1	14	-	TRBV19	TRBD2	CASSIIGGGPEQFF	TGTGCCAGTAGTATTATCGGGGGGGGCCCTGAGCAGTTCTTC
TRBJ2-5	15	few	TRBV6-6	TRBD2	CASSWAPVDRGAQYF	TGTGCCAGCAGTTGGGCCCCCGTCGACCGGGGGGCCCAGTACTTC
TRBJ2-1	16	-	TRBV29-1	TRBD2	CSVVLLAALSYNEQFF	TGCAGCGTTGTTTTACTAGCGGCGCTCTCCTACAATGAGCAGTTCTTC
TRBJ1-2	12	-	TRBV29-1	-	CSVEQPGDGYTF	TGCAGCGTTGAACAGCCGGGGGATGGCTACACCTTC
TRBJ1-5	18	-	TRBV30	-	CAWNPHRVSFHSNQPQHF	TGTGCCTGGAATCCCCACAGGGTGAGCTTTCATAGCAATCAGCCCCAGCATTTT
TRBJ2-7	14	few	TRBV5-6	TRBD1	CASSLRGQGGEQYF	TGTGCCAGCAGCCTAAGGGGACAGGGCGGCGAGCAGTACTTC
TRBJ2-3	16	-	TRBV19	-	CASSPNRGGGADTQYF	TGTGCCAGTAGTCCCAATCGAGGGGGGGGTGCAGATACGCAGTATTTT
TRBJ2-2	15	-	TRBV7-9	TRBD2	CASSSGLAGTGELFF	TGTGCCAGCAGCTCGGGACTAGCGGGGACCGGGGAGCTGTTTTTT
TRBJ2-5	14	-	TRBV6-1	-	CASAVEGLKETQYF	TGTGCCAGCGCCGTGGAGGGGCTCAAAGAGACCCAGTACTTC
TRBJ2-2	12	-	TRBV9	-	CASTGGRGELFF	TGTGCCAGCACGGGGGGCCGCGGGGAGCTGTTTTTT
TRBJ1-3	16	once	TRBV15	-	CATSRVRVQSGNTIYF	TGTGCCACCAGCCGTGTCAGGGTACAGTCTGGAAACACCATATATTTT
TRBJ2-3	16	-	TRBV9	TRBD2	CASSVFSGESTDTQYF	TGTGCCAGCAGCGTCTTTAGCGGGGAAAGCACAGATACGCAGTATTTT
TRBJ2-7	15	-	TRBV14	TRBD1	CASSRQGASSYEQYF	TGTGCCAGCAGCCGACAGGGGGCTTCCTCCTACGAGCAGTACTTC
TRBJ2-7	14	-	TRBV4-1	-	CASSPNAGGAQQYF	TGCGCCAGCAGCCCGAACGCGGGCGGGGCTCAGCAGTACTTC